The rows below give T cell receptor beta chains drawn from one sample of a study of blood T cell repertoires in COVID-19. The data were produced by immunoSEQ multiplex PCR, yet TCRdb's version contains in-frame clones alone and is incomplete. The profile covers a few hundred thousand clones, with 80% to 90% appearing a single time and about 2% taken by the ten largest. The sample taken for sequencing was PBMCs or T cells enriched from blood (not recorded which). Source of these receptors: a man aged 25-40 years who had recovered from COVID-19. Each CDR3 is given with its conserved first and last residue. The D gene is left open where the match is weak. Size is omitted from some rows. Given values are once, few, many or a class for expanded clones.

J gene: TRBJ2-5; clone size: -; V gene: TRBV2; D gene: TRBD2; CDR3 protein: CASSGTSVSWETQYF; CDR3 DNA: TGTGCCAGCAGTGGGACTAGCGTCTCCTGGGAGACCCAGTACTTC
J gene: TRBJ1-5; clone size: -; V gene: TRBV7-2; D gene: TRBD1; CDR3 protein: CASSPPTGGGQPQHF; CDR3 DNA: TGTGCCAGCAGCCCGCCCACAGGGGGCGGGCAGCCCCAGCATTTT
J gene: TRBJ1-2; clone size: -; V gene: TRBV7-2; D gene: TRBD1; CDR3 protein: CASSLFGTEPNYGYTF; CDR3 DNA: TGTGCCAGCAGCTTATTCGGGACAGAACCCAACTATGGCTACACCTTC
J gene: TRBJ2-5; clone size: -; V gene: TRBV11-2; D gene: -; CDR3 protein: CASSGRGPHDYQTQYF; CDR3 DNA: TGTGCCAGCAGCGGCAGGGGACCCCACGATTACCAGACCCAGTACTTC
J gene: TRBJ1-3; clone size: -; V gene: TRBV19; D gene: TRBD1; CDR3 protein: CASSDGEGATGNTIYF; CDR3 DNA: TGTGCCAGTAGTGATGGAGAGGGGGCTACTGGAAACACCATATATTTT
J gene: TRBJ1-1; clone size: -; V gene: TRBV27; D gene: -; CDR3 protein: CASTSGLSEAFF; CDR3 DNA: TGTGCCAGCACCTCTGGACTGAGTGAAGCTTTCTTT
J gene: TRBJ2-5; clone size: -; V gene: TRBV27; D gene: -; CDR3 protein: CASRKVGTREETQYF; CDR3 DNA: TGTGCCAGCAGGAAAGTCGGGACACGAGAAGAGACCCAGTACTTC
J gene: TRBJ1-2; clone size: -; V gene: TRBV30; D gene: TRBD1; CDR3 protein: CAWEGQGPNGYTF; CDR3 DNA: TGTGCCTGGGAAGGACAGGGACCCAATGGCTACACCTTC
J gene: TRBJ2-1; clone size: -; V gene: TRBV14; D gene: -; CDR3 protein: CASSQVGVEGEGYNEQFF; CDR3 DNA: TGTGCCAGCAGCCAAGTGGGTGTTGAGGGGGAAGGCTACAATGAGCAGTTCTTC
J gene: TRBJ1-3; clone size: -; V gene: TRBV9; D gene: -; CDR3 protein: CASRPSAGVGNTIYF; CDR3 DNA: TGTGCCAGCAGGCCCAGCGCAGGGGTAGGAAACACCATATATTTT
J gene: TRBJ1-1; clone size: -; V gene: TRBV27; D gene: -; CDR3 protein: CASSFGGVGEAFF; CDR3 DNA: TGTGCCAGCAGTTTTGGGGGCGTCGGTGAAGCTTTCTTT
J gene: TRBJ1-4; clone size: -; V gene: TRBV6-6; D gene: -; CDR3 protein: CASSYGLISTNEKLFF; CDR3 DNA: TGTGCCAGCAGTTACGGTCTAATTTCGACTAATGAAAAACTGTTTTTT
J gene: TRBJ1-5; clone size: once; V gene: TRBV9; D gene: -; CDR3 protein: CASSASPDQPQHF; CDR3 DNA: TGTGCCAGCAGCGCCTCCCCTGATCAGCCCCAGCATTTT
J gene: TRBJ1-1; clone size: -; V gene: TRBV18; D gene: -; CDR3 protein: CASSLAAVNTEAFF; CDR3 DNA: TGTGCCAGCTCTCTCGCGGCAGTGAACACTGAAGCTTTCTTT
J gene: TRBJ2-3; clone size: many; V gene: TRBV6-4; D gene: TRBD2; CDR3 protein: CASSDSGGATDTQYF; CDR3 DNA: TGTGCCAGCAGTGACAGCGGGGGGGCCACAGATACGCAGTATTTT
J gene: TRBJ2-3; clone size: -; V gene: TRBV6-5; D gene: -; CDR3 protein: CASTLGGTQYF; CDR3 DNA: TGTGCCAGCACCCTAGGTGGTACGCAGTATTTT
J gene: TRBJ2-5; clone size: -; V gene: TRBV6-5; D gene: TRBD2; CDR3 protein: CASSWQVGGIQTQYF; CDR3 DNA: TGTGCCAGCAGTTGGCAGGTGGGAGGGATTCAGACCCAGTACTTC
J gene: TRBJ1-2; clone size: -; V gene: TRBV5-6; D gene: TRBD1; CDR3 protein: CASSLGDSTHGYTF; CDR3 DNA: TGTGCCAGCAGCTTGGGGGACAGCACCCATGGCTACACCTTC
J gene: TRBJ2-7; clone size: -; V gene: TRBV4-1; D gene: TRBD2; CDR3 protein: CASSKLAGIEQYF; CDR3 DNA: TGCGCCAGCAGTAAGCTAGCGGGTATCGAGCAGTACTTC
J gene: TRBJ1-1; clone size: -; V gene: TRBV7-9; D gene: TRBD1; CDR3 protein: CASSPRTGVDTEAFF; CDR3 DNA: TGTGCCAGCAGCCCCCGGACAGGGGTTGACACTGAAGCTTTCTTT
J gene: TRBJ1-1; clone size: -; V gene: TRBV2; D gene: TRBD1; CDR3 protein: CASSEMSGGAFF; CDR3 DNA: TGTGCCAGCAGTGAAATGTCAGGGGGGGCTTTCTTT
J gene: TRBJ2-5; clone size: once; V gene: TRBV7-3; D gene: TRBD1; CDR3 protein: CASSSTGTGLGTQYF; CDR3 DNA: TGTGCCAGCAGCTCCACCGGGACAGGGCTGGGGACCCAGTACTTC
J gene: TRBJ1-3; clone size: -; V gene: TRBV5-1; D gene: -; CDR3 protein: CASSLLGAGNTIYF; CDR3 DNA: TGCGCCAGCAGCTTGCTAGGGGCCGGAAACACCATATATTTT
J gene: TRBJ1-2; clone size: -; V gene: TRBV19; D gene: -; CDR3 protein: CASNGRVFGGYTF; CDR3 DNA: TGTGCCAGTAATGGCAGGGTGTTCGGTGGCTACACCTTC
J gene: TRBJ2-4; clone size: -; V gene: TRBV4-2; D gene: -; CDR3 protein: CASSQRENIQYF; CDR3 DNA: TGTGCCAGCAGCCAACGGGAAAACATTCAGTACTTC
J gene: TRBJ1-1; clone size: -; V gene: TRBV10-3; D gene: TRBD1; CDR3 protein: CAILGSPGGDTEAFF; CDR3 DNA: TGTGCCATCCTCGGGTCGCCAGGGGGCGACACTGAAGCTTTCTTT
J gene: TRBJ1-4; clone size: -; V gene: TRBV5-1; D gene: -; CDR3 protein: CASSLRRVEEKLFF; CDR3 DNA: TGCGCCAGCAGCTTGAGAAGAGTCGAGGAAAAACTGTTTTTT
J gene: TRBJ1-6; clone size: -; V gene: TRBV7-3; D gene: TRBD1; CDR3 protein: CASSMGTTGNLHF; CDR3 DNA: TGTGCCAGCAGCATGGGGACGACAGGGAACCTCCACTTT
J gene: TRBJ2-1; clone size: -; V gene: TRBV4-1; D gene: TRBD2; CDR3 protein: CASSPLEGNAGGNEQFF; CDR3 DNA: TGCGCCAGCAGCCCGCTTGAGGGGAACGCGGGGGGGAATGAGCAGTTCTTC
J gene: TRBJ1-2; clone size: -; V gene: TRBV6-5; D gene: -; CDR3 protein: CASSFGRDWYGYTF; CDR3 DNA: TGTGCCAGCAGTTTCGGACGGGACTGGTATGGCTACACCTTC
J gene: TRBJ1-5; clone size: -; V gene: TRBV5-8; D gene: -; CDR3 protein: CASSLWGQGGGQPQHF; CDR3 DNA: TGTGCCAGCAGCTTGTGGGGGCAAGGGGGTGGACAGCCCCAGCATTTT
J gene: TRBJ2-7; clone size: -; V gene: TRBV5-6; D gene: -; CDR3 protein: CASSLGQNSYEQYF; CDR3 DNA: TGTGCCAGCAGCTTGGGTCAAAACTCCTACGAGCAGTACTTC
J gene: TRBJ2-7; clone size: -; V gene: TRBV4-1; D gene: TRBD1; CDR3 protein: CASSHTRAGGRYEQYF; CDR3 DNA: TGCGCCAGCAGCCATACGAGGGCAGGGGGCAGGTACGAGCAGTACTTC
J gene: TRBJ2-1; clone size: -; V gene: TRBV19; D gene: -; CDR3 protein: CASSIRGAYNEQFF; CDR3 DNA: TGTGCCAGTAGTATTCGCGGGGCATACAATGAGCAGTTCTTC
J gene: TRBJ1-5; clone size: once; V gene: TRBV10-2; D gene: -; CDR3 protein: CASTDAVSNQPQHF; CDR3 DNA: TGCGCCAGCACTGACGCGGTTAGCAATCAGCCCCAGCATTTT
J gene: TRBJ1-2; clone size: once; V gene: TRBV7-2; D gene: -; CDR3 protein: CASSSNSYGYTF; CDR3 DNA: TGTGCCAGCAGCTCCAATAGCTATGGCTACACCTTC
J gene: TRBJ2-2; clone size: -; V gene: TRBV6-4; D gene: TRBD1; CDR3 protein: CASREGARLSGELFF; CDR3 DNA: TGTGCCAGCAGAGAGGGGGCGCGTCTCTCCGGGGAGCTGTTTTTT
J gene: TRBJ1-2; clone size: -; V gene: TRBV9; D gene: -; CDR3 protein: CASSVLTDYGYTF; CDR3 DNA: TGTGCCAGCAGCGTATTGACAGACTATGGCTACACCTTC
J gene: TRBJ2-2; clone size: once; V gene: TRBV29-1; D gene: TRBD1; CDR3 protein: CSAVLQGPNTGELFF; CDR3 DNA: TGCAGCGCTGTCCTACAGGGGCCTAACACCGGGGAGCTGTTTTTT
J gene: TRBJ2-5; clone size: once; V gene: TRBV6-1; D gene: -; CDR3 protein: CASSDNSGPWTQYF; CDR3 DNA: TGTGCCAGCAGTGACAATTCAGGGCCGTGGACCCAGTACTTC
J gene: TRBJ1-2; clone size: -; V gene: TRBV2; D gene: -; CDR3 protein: CASNSDSIYGYTF; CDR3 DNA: TGTGCCAGCAATTCAGACAGTATCTATGGCTACACCTTC
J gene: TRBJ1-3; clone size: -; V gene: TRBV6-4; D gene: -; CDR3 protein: CASRKTGEDGTIYF; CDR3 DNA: TGTGCCAGCAGGAAGACAGGTGAAGACGGCACCATATATTTT
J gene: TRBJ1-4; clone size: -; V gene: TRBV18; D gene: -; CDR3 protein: CASSPRAGEEKLFF; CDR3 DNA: TGTGCCAGCTCACCACGCGCAGGGGAAGAAAAACTGTTTTTT
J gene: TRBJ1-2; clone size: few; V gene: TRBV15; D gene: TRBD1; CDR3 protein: CATSREPTGNYGYTF; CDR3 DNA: TGTGCCACCAGCAGGGAACCGACAGGGAACTATGGCTACACCTTC
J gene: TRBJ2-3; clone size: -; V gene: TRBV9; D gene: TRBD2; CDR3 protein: CASSAAAGVAGADTQYF; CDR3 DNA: TGTGCCAGCAGCGCGGCGGCGGGAGTAGCGGGGGCAGATACGCAGTATTTT
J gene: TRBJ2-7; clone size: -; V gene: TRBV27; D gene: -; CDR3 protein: CASSFKVQGGKLTYEQYF; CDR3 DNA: TGTGCCAGCAGTTTTAAAGTACAGGGAGGGAAACTGACCTACGAGCAGTACTTC
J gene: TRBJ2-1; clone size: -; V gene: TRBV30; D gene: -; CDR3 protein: CAWSLGSGSYNEQFF; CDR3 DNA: TGTGCCTGGAGTTTAGGAAGCGGGTCCTACAATGAGCAGTTCTTC
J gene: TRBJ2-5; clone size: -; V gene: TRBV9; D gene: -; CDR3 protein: CASSVMAGPQETQYF; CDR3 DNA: TGTGCCAGCAGCGTAATGGCAGGTCCACAAGAGACCCAGTACTTC
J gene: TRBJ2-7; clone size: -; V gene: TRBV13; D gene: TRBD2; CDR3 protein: CASSYRAGGQYF; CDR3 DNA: TGTGCCAGCAGCTACAGGGCGGGGGGGCAGTACTTC
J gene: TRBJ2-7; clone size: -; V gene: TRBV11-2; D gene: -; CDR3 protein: CASSLTAYEQYF; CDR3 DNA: TGTGCCAGCAGCTTAACAGCTTACGAGCAGTACTTC
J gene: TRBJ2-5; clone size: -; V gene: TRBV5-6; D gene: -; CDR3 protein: CASSLVGVGETQYF; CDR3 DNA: TGTGCCAGCAGCTTGGTAGGGGTCGGAGAGACCCAGTACTTC
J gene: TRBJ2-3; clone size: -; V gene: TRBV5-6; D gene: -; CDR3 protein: CASRRQNTQYF; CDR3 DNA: TGTGCCAGCAGAAGACAGAATACGCAGTATTTT
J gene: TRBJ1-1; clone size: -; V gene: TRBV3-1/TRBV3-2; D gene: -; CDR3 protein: CASSQLSVNRNTEAFF; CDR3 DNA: TGTGCCAGCAGCCAATTGTCGGTGAATAGGAACACTGAAGCTTTCTTT
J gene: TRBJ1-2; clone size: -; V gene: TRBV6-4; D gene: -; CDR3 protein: CASSDSNGRSYTF; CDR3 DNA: TGTGCCAGCAGTGACTCAAACGGGAGAAGCTACACCTTC